This TCR beta chain was found in a study of cytomegalovirus exposure and HLA in healthy donors. Study observations and caveats: Within a later analysis, the majority of CMV-associated TCR beta chains appeared HLA-restricted.

The sample holds one count of this clone. The target antigen is unknown. Primers for the PCR totalled 60 Vbeta and 13 Jbeta. TCRdb's table, derived via immunoSEQ multiplex PCR, lists solely in-frame clones and lacks some. The sample includes 95,000 to 100,000 clones, around three quarters of them seen just once. The germline CDR1 and CDR2 sequences are MNHEY and SMNVEV (reference sequence). The CDR3 consists of 16 residues. V dropped 5 bases and J dropped 6; count of bases not matched to a gene: 9. The chain carries TRBV27 and TRBJ1-5; 11 bases fit TRBD1. Specimen: PBMCs. The sequence was obtained from a man aged 40-49 years in good health and CMV-seronegative. The CDR3 region is CASSLLGTGGSQPQHF. The CDR3 DNA follows: TGTGCCAGCAGTCTACTTGGGACAGGGGGGAGTCAGCCCCAGCATTTT.